This T cell receptor beta chain was captured by sequencing in a study of identical twins. Study-level points and caveats: Donors were not followed over many years; analysis was cross-sectional. Shared out-of-frame alpha sequences (those common to twins) showed excess low generation probability. Carriage of fewer insertions was seen in abundant cord blood beta clonotypes, whereas memory repertoires showed none.

The CDR3 is made up of 18 amino acids. Per the germline V gene, CDR1 is ENHRY and CDR2 is SYGVKD. TCRdb passed the 5' RACE reads through MiXCR, listing each CDR3 protein once. The data hold about 1.7 million distinct CDR3 sequences, with roughly a third observed a single time. Note on this clonotype: Its antigen is as yet unknown.

What was sequenced was cord blood. The chain carries TRBV10-3 and TRBJ2-1; 13 nucleotides match TRBD2. The closer fit of TRBJ2-7 to the DNA end suggests the J call may be wrong. The sequence came from a newborn girl in good health. The CDR3 here is CAISESGLAGSSYNEQYF. In nucleotides, the CDR3 is TGTGCCATCAGTGAGTCGGGACTAGCGGGGAGCTCCTACAATGAGCAGTACTTC.